The clone carrying this TCR beta chain appeared a single time. Its matching antigen is unknown. Losses at the gene ends were 5 bases for V and 0 bases for J; bases not matched to a gene: 5. The CDR3 loop spans 16 amino acids. The germline V gene has CDR1 SGHVS and CDR2 FNYEAQ. This sample is part of a study of fetal regulatory T cell absence and autoimmunity. Study background: IPEX patients had exocrine pancreas autoimmunity without clinical diabetes.

Whole-study results and caveats: In IPEX, the enrichment was taken to support antigen-driven autoimmunity before birth. Oligoclonal TCR enrichment in pancreas over cord blood reached over 90-fold for some clones.

Libraries were prepared by immunoSEQ multiplex PCR; TCRdb keeps only in-frame clonotypes and omits some of them. The table includes 95,000 or so clones, less than 80% detected once. This clonotype originated in a male donor with IPEX syndrome. V is TRBV7-6 and J is TRBJ2-2; 8 bases fit TRBD1. The sample was pancreas tissue. Written as DNA, the CDR3 is TGTGCCAGCAGCCACCCGACAGGGGCGAACACCGGGGAGCTGTTTTTT. Its translation is CASSHPTGANTGELFF.